This entry concerns a single T cell receptor beta chain. The antigen is undetermined. The entry originates in a study of Graves' ophthalmopathy and Graves' hyperthyroidism. Study outcomes and limitations: Among thyroid clonotypes expanded above 0.001 frequency, most also appeared in blood. For predicting ophthalmopathy progression, the model had almost 71% sensitivity and roughly 76% specificity.

For repertoire sequencing, the TCR beta CDR3 regions were amplified from RNA transcripts. The authors performed first-round RT-PCR with HTBI primers and then a second-round multiplex PCR. TCRdb used MiXCR to reprocess the multiplex PCR reads, holding one entry per CDR3 protein. The data contain about 400,000 distinct CDR3 sequences, 15% of them seen just once; the ten biggest clones take up roughly 7%. J gave up 4 bases and V 2 bases, and 2 bases lay outside the gene matches. The germline gives CDR1 KGHSH, CDR2 LQKENI. This CDR3 is built from 14 residues. Ophthalmopathy not arising within 18 months of follow-up defined hyperthyroidism as stable. Ineligible for inclusion were patients with other autoimmune diseases, uncontrolled infections, pregnancy or lactation.

The V and J genes are TRBV18 and TRBJ1-5, with 7 bases aligning to TRBD1. Material: peripheral blood. The source is a woman between 18 and 29 years old with stable Graves' hyperthyroidism. CDR3 region: CASSPGTDNQPQHF. CDR3 sequence (DNA): TGTGCCAGCTCACCAGGGACAGATAATCAGCCCCAGCATTTT.